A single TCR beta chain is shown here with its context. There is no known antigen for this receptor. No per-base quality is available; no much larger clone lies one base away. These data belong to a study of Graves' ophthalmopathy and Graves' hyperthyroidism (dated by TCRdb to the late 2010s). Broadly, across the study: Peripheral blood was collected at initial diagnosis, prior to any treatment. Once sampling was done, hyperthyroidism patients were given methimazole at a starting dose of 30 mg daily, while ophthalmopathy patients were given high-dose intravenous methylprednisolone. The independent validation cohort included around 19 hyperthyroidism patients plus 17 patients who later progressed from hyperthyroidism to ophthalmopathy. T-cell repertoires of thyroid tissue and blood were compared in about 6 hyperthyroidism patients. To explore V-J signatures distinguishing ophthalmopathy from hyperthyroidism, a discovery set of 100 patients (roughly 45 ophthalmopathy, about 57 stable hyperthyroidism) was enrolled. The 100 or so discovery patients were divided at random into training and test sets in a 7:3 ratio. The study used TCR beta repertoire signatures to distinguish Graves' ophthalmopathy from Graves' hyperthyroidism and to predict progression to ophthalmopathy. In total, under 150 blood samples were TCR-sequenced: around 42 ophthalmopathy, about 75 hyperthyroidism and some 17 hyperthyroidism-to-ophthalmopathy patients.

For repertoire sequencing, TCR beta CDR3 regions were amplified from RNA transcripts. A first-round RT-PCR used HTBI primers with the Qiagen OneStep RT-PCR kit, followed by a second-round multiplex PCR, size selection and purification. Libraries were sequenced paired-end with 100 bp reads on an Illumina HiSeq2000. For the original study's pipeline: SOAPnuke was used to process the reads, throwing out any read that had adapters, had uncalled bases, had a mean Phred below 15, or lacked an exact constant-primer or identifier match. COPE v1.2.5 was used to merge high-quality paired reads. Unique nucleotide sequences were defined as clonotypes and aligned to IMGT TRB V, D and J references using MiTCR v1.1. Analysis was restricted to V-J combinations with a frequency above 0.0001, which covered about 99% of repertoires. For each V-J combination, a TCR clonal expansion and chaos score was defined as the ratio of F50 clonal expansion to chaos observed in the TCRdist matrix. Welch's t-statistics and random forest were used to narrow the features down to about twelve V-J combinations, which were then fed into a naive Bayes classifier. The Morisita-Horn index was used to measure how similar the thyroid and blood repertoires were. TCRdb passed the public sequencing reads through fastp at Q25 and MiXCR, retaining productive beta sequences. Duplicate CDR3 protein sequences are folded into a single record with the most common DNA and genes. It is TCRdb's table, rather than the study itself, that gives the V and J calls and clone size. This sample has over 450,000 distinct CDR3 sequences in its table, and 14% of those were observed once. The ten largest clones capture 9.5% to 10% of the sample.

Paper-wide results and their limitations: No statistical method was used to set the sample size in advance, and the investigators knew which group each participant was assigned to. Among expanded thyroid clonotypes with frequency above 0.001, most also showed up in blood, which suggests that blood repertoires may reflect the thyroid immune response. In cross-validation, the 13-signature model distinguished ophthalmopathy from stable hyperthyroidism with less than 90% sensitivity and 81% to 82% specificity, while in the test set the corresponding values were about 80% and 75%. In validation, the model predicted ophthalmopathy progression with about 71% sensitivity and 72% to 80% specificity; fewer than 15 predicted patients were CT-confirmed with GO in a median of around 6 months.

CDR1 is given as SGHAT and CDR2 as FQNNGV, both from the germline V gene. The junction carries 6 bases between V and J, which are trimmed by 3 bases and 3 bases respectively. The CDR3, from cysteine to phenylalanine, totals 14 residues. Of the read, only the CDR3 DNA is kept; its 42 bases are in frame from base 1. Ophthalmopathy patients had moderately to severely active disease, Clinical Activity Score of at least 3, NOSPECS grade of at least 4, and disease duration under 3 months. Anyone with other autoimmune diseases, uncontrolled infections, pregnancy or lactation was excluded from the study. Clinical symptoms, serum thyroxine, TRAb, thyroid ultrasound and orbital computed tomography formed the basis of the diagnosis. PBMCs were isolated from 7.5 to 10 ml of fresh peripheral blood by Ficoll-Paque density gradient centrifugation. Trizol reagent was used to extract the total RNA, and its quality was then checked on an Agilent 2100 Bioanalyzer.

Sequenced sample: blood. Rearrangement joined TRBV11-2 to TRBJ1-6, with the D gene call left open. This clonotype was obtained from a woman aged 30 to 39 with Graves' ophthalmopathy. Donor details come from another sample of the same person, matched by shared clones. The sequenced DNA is TGTGCCAGCAGCTTTAGTGGCTATAATTCACCCCTCCACTTT. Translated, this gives CASSFSGYNSPLHF.